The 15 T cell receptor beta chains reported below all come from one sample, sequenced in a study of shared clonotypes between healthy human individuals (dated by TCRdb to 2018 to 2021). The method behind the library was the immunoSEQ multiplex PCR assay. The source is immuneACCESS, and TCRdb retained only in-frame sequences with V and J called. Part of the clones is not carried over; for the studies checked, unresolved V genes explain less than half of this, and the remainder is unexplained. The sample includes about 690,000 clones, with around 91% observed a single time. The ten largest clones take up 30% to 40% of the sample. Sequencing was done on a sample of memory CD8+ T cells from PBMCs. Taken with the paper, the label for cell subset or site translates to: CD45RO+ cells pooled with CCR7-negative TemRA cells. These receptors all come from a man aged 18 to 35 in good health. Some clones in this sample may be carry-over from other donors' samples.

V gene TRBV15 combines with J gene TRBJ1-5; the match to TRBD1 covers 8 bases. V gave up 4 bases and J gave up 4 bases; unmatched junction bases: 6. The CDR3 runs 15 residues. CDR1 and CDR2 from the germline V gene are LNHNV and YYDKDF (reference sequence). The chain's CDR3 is CATSNYGQGNQPQHF. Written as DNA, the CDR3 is TGTGCCACCAGCAACTACGGACAGGGAAATCAGCCCCAGCATTTT.

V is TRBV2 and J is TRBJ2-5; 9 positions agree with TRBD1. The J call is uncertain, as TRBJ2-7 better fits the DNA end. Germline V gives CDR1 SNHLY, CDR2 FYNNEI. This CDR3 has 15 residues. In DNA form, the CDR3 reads TGTGCCAGCAGTAACTCGGGACAGGGTTTCTACGAGCAGTACTTC. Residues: CASSNSGQGFYEQYF.

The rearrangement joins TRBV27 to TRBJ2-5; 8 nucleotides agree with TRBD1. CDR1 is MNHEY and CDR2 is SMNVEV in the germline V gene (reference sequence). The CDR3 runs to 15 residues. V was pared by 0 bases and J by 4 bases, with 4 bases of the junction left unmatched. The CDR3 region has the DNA TGTGCCAGCAGTTTATCCGACAGGGGTCGAGAGACCCAGTACTTC. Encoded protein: CASSLSDRGRETQYF.

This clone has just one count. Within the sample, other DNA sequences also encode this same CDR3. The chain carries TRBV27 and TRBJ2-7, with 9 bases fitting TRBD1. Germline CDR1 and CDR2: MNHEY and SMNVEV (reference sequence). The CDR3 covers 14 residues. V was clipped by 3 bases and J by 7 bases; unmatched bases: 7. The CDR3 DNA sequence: TGTGCCAGCAGTTTCGGGACAGGGACAGGGGAGCAGTACTTC. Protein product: CASSFGTGTGEQYF.

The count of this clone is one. CDR3 region: CASSQEGEGVSRGYTF. In nucleotides, the CDR3 is TGTGCCAGCAGCCAAGAGGGGGAGGGCGTCTCGCGGGGCTACACCTTC. The rearrangement links TRBV4-2 to TRBJ1-2; D is possibly TRBD1 (5 bases). This CDR3 contains 16 residues. The V end lost 0 bases, the J end lost 8 bases, and 19 bases lay between the germline ends. Germline CDR1 reads LGHNA; CDR2 reads YNFKEQ.

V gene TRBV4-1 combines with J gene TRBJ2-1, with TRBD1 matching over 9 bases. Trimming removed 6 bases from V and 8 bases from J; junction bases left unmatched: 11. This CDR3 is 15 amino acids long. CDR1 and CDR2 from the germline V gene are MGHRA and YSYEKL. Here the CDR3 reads CASRPDRGGLDEQFF. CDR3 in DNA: TGCGCCAGCAGACCGGACAGGGGAGGTTTGGATGAGCAGTTCTTC.

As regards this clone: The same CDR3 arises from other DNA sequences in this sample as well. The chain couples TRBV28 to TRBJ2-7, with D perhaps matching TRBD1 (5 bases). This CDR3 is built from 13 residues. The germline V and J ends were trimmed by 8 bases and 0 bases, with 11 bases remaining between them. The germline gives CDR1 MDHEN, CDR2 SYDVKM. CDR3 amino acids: CASRPRGSYEQYF. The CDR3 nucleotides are TGTGCCAGCCGACCAAGGGGCTCCTACGAGCAGTACTTC.

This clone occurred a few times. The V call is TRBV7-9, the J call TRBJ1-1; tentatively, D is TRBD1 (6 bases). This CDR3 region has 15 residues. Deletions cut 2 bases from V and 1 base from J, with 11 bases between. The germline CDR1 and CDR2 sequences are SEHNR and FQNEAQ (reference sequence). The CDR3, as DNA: TGTGCCAGCAGCTTAAGGGGGATACCGAACACTGAAGCTTTCTTT. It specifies CASSLRGIPNTEAFF.

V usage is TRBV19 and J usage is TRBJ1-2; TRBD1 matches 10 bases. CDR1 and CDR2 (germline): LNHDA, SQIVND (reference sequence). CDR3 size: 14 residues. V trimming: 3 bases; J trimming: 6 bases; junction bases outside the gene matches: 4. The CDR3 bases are TGTGCCAGTAGTATTCGGACAGGGGGGAATGGCTACACCTTC. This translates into CASSIRTGGNGYTF.

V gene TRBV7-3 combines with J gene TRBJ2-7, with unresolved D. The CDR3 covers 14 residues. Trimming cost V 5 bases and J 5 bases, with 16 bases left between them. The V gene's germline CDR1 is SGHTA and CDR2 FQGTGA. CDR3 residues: CASSHGPLSHEQYF. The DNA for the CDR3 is TGTGCCAGCAGCCATGGACCGCTTAGTCACGAGCAGTACTTC.

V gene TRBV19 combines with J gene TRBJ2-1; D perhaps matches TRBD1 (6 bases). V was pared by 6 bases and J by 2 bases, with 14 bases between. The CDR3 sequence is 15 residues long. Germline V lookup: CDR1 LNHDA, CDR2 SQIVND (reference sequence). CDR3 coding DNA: TGTGCCAGTAGCCACGGGACAACGACCTACAATGAGCAGTTCTTC. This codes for CASSHGTTTYNEQFF.

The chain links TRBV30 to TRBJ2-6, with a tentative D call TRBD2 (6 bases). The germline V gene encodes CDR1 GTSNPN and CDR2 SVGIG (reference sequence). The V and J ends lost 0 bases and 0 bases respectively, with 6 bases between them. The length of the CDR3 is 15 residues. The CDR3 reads CAWSVGGSGANVLTF. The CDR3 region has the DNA TGTGCCTGGAGTGTGGGGGGCTCTGGGGCCAACGTCCTGACTTTC.

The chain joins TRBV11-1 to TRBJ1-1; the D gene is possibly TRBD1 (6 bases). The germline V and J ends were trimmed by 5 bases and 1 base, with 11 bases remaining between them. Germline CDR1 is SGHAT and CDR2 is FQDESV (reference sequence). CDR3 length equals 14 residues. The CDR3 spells CASSGGGPNTEAFF. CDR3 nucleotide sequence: TGTGCCAGCAGCGGTGGGGGCCCGAACACTGAAGCTTTCTTT.

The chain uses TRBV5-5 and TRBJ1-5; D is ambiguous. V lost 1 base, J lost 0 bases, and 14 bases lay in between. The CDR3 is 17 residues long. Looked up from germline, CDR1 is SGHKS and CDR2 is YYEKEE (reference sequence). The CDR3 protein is CASSLRGGRDSNQPQHF. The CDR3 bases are TGTGCCAGCAGCTTGCGAGGAGGGCGAGATAGCAATCAGCCCCAGCATTTT.

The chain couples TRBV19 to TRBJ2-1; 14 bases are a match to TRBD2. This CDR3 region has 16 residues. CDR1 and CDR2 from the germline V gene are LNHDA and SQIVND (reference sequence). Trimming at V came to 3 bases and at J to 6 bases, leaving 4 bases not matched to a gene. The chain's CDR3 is CASSIIGTSGSNEQFF. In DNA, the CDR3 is TGTGCCAGTAGTATTATCGGGACTAGCGGGAGCAATGAGCAGTTCTTC.